These T cell receptor beta chains were read from a single sample in a study of shared clonotypes between healthy human individuals. TCRdb keeps only in-frame clones here, not all; method: immunoSEQ multiplex PCR. The table has about 510,000 clones, 75% to 80% seen once. Sequenced material: PBMCs. The receptors were sampled from a woman between 40 and 55 years old in good health. Some clones in this sample may be carry-over from other donors' samples. CDR3s include the opening cysteine and the closing phenylalanine or tryptophan. D genes are given only for firm matches. Clone size is shown for a subset of rows, as once, few, many or a class of expanded clone.

TGCGCCAGCAATCTGGGAGCAGAGGGGGCCAACGTCCTGACTTTC,CASNLGAEGANVLTF,TRBV5-1,-,TRBJ2-6,-
TGCACCAGCACTCGGGCCCCAGGATCCGGGGAGCTGTTTTTT,CTSTRAPGSGELFF,TRBV1,-,TRBJ2-2,-
TGTGCCACCAGCAGATTTCAGGGTTCTACTGGAAACACCATATATTTT,CATSRFQGSTGNTIYF,TRBV15,-,TRBJ1-3,once
TGTGCCAGCAGCTCAATAAGGACGGGCCCAAGTACGCAGTATTTT,CASSSIRTGPSTQYF,TRBV11-2,-,TRBJ2-3,-
TGTGCCAGCACCGGAGACAGATCCTACAATGAGCAGTTCTTC,CASTGDRSYNEQFF,TRBV28,-,TRBJ2-1,-
TGTGCCAGCAGCTTCGGACTGCGCACAGATACGCAGTATTTT,CASSFGLRTDTQYF,TRBV11-2,-,TRBJ2-3,-
TGTGCCAGTAGTATAGCGGGAGGGCCTTTTGTTGAGCAGTTCTTC,CASSIAGGPFVEQFF,TRBV19,TRBD2,TRBJ2-1,-
TGTGCCAGCAGCGTAGATCAGGGGTTAAACTCTGGGGCCAACGTCCTGACTTTC,CASSVDQGLNSGANVLTF,TRBV9,-,TRBJ2-6,few
TGTGCCAGCAGTTTAGATCTAGCGGACCTGCCTAGGGGCACAGATACGCAGTATTTT,CASSLDLADLPRGTDTQYF,TRBV28,TRBD2,TRBJ2-3,-
TGTGCCAGCAGCTTGGGAGTAAATCGCGAGCAGTACTTC,CASSLGVNREQYF,TRBV5-5,-,TRBJ2-7,-
TGTGCCAGCAGCCCAATCGGACCCTCTATAAAGCAGTTCTTC,CASSPIGPSIKQFF,TRBV7-2,-,TRBJ2-1,-
TGTGCTAGTGGGCTATCTGGAGGAAACACCATATATTTT,CASGLSGGNTIYF,TRBV12-5,-,TRBJ1-3,once
TGTGCCAGCAGTTTAGGGGGGTCCGGGGAGCTGTTTTTT,CASSLGGSGELFF,TRBV27,-,TRBJ2-2,-
TGTGCCAGCAGCTTAGTGGCAGGGGGGGAGACCCAGTACTTC,CASSLVAGGETQYF,TRBV7-2,-,TRBJ2-5,-
TGCGCCAGCAGCCCTGACAGGGTGTCGATAGATACGCAGTATTTT,CASSPDRVSIDTQYF,TRBV5-1,TRBD1,TRBJ2-3,-
TGTGCCAGCTCACCACCGTACCAAGGTGGGGACACCGGGGAGCTGTTTTTT,CASSPPYQGGDTGELFF,TRBV18,-,TRBJ2-2,-
TGTGCCAGTAGCTTCCTAGCGTTACGTGAGCAGTTCTTC,CASSFLALREQFF,TRBV19,-,TRBJ2-1,-
TGTGCCAGCAGCTTGGATCGGGGATTCGGTGAGCAGTTCTTC,CASSLDRGFGEQFF,TRBV5-4,-,TRBJ2-1,-
TGTGCCAGCAGCTTAGACAGGGGTAATGAGCAGTTCTTC,CASSLDRGNEQFF,TRBV11-2,-,TRBJ2-1,few
TGTGCCAGCAGGGGGCTAGCTCGTGAGCAGTACTTC,CASRGLAREQYF,TRBV28,-,TRBJ2-7,once
TGTGCCAGCAGTCGGACAGGGGAATTCAACGAGCAGTACTTC,CASSRTGEFNEQYF,TRBV14,TRBD1,TRBJ2-7,-
TGTGCCAGCAGCTTACGGACTAGCGGGATCGATGAGCAGTTCTTC,CASSLRTSGIDEQFF,TRBV11-3,TRBD2,TRBJ2-1,-